A selection of T cell receptor beta chains follows, all from one sample in a study of response to subunit inactivated influenza vaccine. TCRdb reprocessed the RT-PCR reads with MiXCR, giving one entry per CDR3 protein. The top ten hold 1.9% of the sample, which has 450,000 to 550,000 distinct CDR3 sequences, 25% seen once. The specimen was CD4+ T cells sorted from PBMCs, collected more than 4 days after vaccination. These receptors all come from a man between 50 and 59 years old who received an inactivated influenza vaccine. Both conserved end residues are part of each CDR3. Each record gives: V gene, J gene, clone size, D gene, CDR3 DNA, CDR3 protein. The D gene is left open where the match is weak. A row's size may be missing; if present it is once, few, many or a size class.

TRBV28,TRBJ1-1,NA,NA,TGTGCCAGCAGTTCGCTCCGGACAGCCTTCTTT,CASSSLRTAFF
TRBV20-1,TRBJ2-5,NA,NA,TGCAGTGCTCCGGATTTAGGGGTAACAACCCAGTACTTC,CSAPDLGVTTQYF
TRBV19,TRBJ1-5,few,TRBD1,TGTGCCAGTAGTATGGCGGGACAGAACTATAATCAGCCCCAGCATTTT,CASSMAGQNYNQPQHF
TRBV7-2,TRBJ2-1,few,TRBD2,TGTGCCAGCAGCTTAGGGGCTAGCGGGAGGGGCAATGAGCAGTTCTTC,CASSLGASGRGNEQFF
TRBV3-1,TRBJ1-2,NA,TRBD1,TGTGCCAGCAGCCTAACCGGACAGGGTCACACCTTC,CASSLTGQGHTF
TRBV5-1,TRBJ2-1,NA,NA,TGCGCCAGCAGCCCGGGGACGGACAATGAGCAGTTCTTC,CASSPGTDNEQFF
TRBV6-6,TRBJ2-4,NA,NA,TGTGCCAGCAGAGGGGGAGCCAAAAACATTCAGTACTTC,CASRGGAKNIQYF
TRBV7-3,TRBJ2-1,NA,NA,TGTGCCAGCAGCTTATTGGGCAGTAAAAGCTCCTACAATGAGCAGTTCTTC,CASSLLGSKSSYNEQFF
TRBV12-3/TRBV12-4,TRBJ1-2,few,TRBD1,TGTGCCAGCAGTTCCGGGACAGGGAGTAACTATGGCTACACCTTC,CASSSGTGSNYGYTF
TRBV6-2/TRBV6-3,TRBJ2-7,many,NA,TGTGCCAGCAGTCCAAACATCGGGGAGCAGTACTTC,CASSPNIGEQYF
TRBV20-1,TRBJ2-3,few,TRBD2,TGCAGTGCTAGAGGTAGCGGGGGTGGTACGCAGTATTTT,CSARGSGGGTQYF
TRBV20-1,TRBJ2-5,few,NA,TGCAGTGCTAGCCCGGGGGCCAGAGAGACCCAGTACTTC,CSASPGARETQYF
TRBV2,TRBJ1-1,few,NA,TGTGCCAGCAGTGTAATAGGCGGGAGTGGAGCTTTCTTT,CASSVIGGSGAFF
TRBV10-3,TRBJ1-1,few,NA,TGTGCCATCAACAGCGGGGGAGCGACTGAAGCTTTCTTT,CAINSGGATEAFF
TRBV7-7,TRBJ2-5,NA,NA,TGTGCTAGCAGCCAATCCGATAAACAGACCCAGTACTTC,CASSQSDKQTQYF
TRBV5-1,TRBJ2-5,NA,TRBD1,TGCGCCATCAGCTTGGCCGTAGGGGGCATGGAGACCCAGTACTTC,CAISLAVGGMETQYF
TRBV29-1,TRBJ2-4,NA,NA,TGCAGCGTACATCGGGACCGAGCCAAAAACATTCAGTACTTC,CSVHRDRAKNIQYF
TRBV5-1,TRBJ2-5,few,TRBD1,TGCGCCAGCAGCATCTGGACAGGGCCGGGCCAAGAGACCCAGTACTTC,CASSIWTGPGQETQYF
TRBV7-7,TRBJ2-1,NA,TRBD2,TGTGCTAGCAGCTTACTAACGGGGGGGGGGATCAATGAGCAGTTCTTC,CASSLLTGGGINEQFF
TRBV12-3/TRBV12-4,TRBJ2-5,NA,NA,TGTGCCAGCAGTTTCGACCCGGGGACCCAGTACTTC,CASSFDPGTQYF
TRBV7-9,TRBJ2-1,few,NA,TGTGCCAGCAGCCCACAGGGGAGGGGATACAATGAGCAGTTCTTC,CASSPQGRGYNEQFF
TRBV29-1,TRBJ2-3,few,TRBD2,TGCAGCGTAACCGGGACTAGCGGCTGGGATACGCAGTATTTT,CSVTGTSGWDTQYF
TRBV5-1,TRBJ1-1,few,TRBD1,TGCGCCAGCAGCTTTCGGACAGGAGACCCGACTGAAGCTTTCTTT,CASSFRTGDPTEAFF
TRBV20-1,TRBJ1-6,once,NA,TGCAGTGCTAAGCAGAACGCAGCCGGCAATTCACCCCTCCACTTT,CSAKQNAAGNSPLHF
TRBV6-1,TRBJ2-3,few,TRBD2,TGTGCCAGCAGTTCGAAGCGGGAGGGCACAGATACGCAGTATTTT,CASSSKREGTDTQYF
TRBV7-2,TRBJ2-3,few,NA,TGTGCCAGCAGCTTAGCGAAGGGTACAGATACGCAGTATTTT,CASSLAKGTDTQYF
TRBV20-1,TRBJ2-3,few,NA,TGCAGTGCTAGAGACCCATCGAGCACAGATACGCAGTATTTT,CSARDPSSTDTQYF
TRBV10-3,TRBJ2-5,few,NA,TGTGCCATCAGTGAGAGTAGCGGAAAACTGTACTTC,CAISESSGKLYF
TRBV12-5,TRBJ2-3,NA,TRBD2,TGTGCTAGTGGTTTCAAACCACTAGCGGGAGAGAGATGGGGCACAGATACGCAGTATTTT,CASGFKPLAGERWGTDTQYF
TRBV7-2,TRBJ2-5,once,NA,TGTGCCAGCACCCTGGACTTAAAAGAGACCCAGTACTTC,CASTLDLKETQYF
TRBV15,TRBJ1-5,NA,NA,TGTGCCACCAGCGCCCGGACCGGTGTAAATCAGCCCCAGCATTTT,CATSARTGVNQPQHF
TRBV7-2,TRBJ1-1,NA,NA,TGTGCCAGCAGCATGAGGGGGGGAGGTAACACTGAAGCTTTCTTT,CASSMRGGGNTEAFF
TRBV20-1,TRBJ2-1,NA,NA,TGCAGTGCCAACCATAGCGGAAAGCAGTTCTTC,CSANHSGKQFF
TRBV6-2/TRBV6-3,TRBJ1-1,many,NA,TGTGCCAGCAGTAAGTCTCCCTGGGCCTCCGTGGGGAACACTGAAGCTTTCTTT,CASSKSPWASVGNTEAFF
TRBV6-2/TRBV6-3,TRBJ2-1,few,TRBD1,TGTGCCAGCAGTCCAGGACAGGGGTCAAATGAGCAGTTCTTC,CASSPGQGSNEQFF
TRBV20-1,TRBJ2-3,NA,TRBD2,TGCAGTGCTAGAGATCTAGCGGGGGTTGGAGATACGCAGTATTTT,CSARDLAGVGDTQYF
TRBV20-1,TRBJ2-7,NA,NA,TGCAGTGCTAGAGATCGGCAGGGGACCTACGAGCAGTACTTC,CSARDRQGTYEQYF
TRBV11-1,TRBJ2-2,few,TRBD1,TGTGCCAGCAGCTTAGGAATACCGACAGGGGGCTTCGCCGGGGAGCTGTTTTTT,CASSLGIPTGGFAGELFF
TRBV6-2/TRBV6-3,TRBJ1-1,NA,NA,TGTGCCAGCACACCAGCCGAAAACACTGAAGCTTTCTTT,CASTPAENTEAFF
TRBV20-1,TRBJ2-3,NA,NA,TGCAGTGCTCACGACCGAACCTCAGGCGCAGATACGCAGTATTTT,CSAHDRTSGADTQYF
TRBV27,TRBJ2-6,once,NA,TGTGCCAGCAGTTTGGCAGGCCCCTCTGGGGCCAACGTCCTGACTTTC,CASSLAGPSGANVLTF
TRBV20-1,TRBJ1-4,few,NA,TGCAGTGCTAGAGATCGAAGAGGGGCTGGGGAAAAACTGTTTTTT,CSARDRRGAGEKLFF
TRBV5-6,TRBJ2-2,once,NA,TGTGCCAGCAGCGCGGACCGATCAGTCACCGGGGAGCTGTTTTTT,CASSADRSVTGELFF
TRBV10-3,TRBJ2-3,few,TRBD2,TGTGCCATCAGTGATGTTACGGGAGGAGAAAGGAGGATGGCAGATACGCAGTATTTT,CAISDVTGGERRMADTQYF
TRBV20-1,TRBJ2-1,NA,NA,TGCAGTGCTAGAGTCTTTAATAGCTCCTACAATGAGCAGTTCTTC,CSARVFNSSYNEQFF
TRBV20-1,TRBJ2-1,few,TRBD2,TGCAGTGCTAGAGATCCCGCGGGAGATCCCTACAATGAGCAGTTCTTC,CSARDPAGDPYNEQFF
TRBV10-1,TRBJ1-1,few,TRBD1,TGCGCCTGTCAAAGACAGGGTGGCACTGAAGCTTTCTTT,CACQRQGGTEAFF
TRBV20-1,TRBJ1-2,NA,NA,TGCAGTGCTAGCAGAATATTAGTCGGCTACACCTTC,CSASRILVGYTF
TRBV6-1,TRBJ2-2,NA,TRBD2,TGTGCCAGCAGCCGGGACTACACCACCGGGGAGCTGTTTTTT,CASSRDYTTGELFF
TRBV11-1,TRBJ2-4,few,TRBD1,TGTGCCAGCAGCCCTCGACAGGGCCAAGCCCTAGCCAAAAACATTCAGTACTTC,CASSPRQGQALAKNIQYF
TRBV7-6,TRBJ2-7,few,TRBD2,TGTGCCAGCAGCTTGGTCGGGACTAGGGGCTCTCGGGGCGAGCAGTACTTC,CASSLVGTRGSRGEQYF
TRBV4-2,TRBJ2-1,NA,TRBD1,TGTGCCAGCAGCCACGACAGGGGTAGTGAGCAGTTCTTC,CASSHDRGSEQFF
TRBV7-8,TRBJ2-1,NA,NA,TGTGCCAGCAGCCAGGCAGAGCTATACAATGAGCAGTTCTTC,CASSQAELYNEQFF